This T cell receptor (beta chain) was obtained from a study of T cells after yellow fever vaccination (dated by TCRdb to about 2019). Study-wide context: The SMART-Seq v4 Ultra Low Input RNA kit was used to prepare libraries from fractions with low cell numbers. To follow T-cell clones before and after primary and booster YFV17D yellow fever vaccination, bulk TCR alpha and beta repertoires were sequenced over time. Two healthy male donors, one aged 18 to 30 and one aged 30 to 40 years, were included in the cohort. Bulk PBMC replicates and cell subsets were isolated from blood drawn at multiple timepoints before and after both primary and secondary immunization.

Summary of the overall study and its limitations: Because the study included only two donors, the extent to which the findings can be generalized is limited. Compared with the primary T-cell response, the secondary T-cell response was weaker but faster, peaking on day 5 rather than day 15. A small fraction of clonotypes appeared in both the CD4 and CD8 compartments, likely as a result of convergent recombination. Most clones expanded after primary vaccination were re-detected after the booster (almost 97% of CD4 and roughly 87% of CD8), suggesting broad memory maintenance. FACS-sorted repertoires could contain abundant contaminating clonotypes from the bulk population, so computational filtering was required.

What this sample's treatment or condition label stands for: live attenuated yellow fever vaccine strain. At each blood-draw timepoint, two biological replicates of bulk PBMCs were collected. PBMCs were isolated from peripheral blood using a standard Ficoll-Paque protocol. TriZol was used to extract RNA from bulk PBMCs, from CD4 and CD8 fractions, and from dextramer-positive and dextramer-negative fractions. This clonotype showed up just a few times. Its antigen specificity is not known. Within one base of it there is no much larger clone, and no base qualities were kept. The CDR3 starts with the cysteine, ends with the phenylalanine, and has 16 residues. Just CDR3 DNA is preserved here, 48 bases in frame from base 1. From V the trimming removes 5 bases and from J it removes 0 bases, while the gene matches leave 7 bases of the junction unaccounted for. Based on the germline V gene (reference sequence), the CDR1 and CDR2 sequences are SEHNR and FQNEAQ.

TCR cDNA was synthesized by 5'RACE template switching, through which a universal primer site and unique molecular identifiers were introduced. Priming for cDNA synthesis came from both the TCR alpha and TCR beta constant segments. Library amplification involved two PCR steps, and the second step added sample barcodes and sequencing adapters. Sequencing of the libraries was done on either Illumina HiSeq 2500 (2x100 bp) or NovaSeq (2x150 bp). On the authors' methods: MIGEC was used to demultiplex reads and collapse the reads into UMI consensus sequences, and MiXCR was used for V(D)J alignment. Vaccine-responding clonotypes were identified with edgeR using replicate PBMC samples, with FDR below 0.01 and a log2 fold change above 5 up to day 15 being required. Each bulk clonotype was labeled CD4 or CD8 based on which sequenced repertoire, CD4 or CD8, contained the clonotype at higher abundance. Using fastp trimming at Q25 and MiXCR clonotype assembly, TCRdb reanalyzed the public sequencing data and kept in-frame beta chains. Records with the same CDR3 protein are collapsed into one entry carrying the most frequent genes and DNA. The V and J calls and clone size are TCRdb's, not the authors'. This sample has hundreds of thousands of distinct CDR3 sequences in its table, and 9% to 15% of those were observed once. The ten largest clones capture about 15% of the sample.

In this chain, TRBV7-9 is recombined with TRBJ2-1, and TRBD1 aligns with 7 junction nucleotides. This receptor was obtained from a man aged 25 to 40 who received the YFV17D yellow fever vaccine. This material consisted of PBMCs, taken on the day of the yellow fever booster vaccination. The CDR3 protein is CASSPKTGSSYNEQFF. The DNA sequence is TGTGCCAGCAGCCCGAAGACAGGGAGCTCCTACAATGAGCAGTTCTTC. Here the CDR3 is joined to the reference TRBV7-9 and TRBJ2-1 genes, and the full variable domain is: DTGVSQNPRHKITKRGQNVTFRCDPISEHNRLYWYRQTLGQGPEFLTYFQNEAQLEKSRLLSDRFSAERPKGSFSTLEIQRTEQGDSAMYLCASSPKTGSSYNEQFFGPGTRLTVL.